What follows is one T cell receptor beta chain and its context. The assay was immunoSEQ multiplex PCR, and TCRdb's table has in-frame clones only and misses some. This sample has 35,000 to 40,000 clones; about 80% occur once, and the top ten carry about 8.8%. Excluded were patients having autoimmune disease history or systemic immunosuppression. This entry comes from a study of OX40 agonist ivuxolimab in advanced cancers. Looking at the study overall: Allowance was made for prior anti-PD-1, anti-PD-L1 or anti-CTLA-4 therapy, and roughly 40% had some.

Per the germline V gene, CDR1 is SGHRS and CDR2 is YFSETQ. This CDR3 comprises 18 residues. The trim removed 4 bases at V and 0 bases at J, leaving 14 bases unmatched. This sequence joins TRBV5-1 and TRBJ2-3; 7 positions match TRBD1. The clonotype originates from an adult with an advanced solid tumor such as melanoma, head and neck, liver or kidney cancer. The starting material was CD4+ or CD8+ T cells sorted from blood, obtained in a trial of the OX40 agonist ivuxolimab. This CDR3 is CASSRTPPGQSSTDTQYF. The CDR3 DNA follows: TGCGCCAGCAGCCGAACTCCCCCGGGACAGTCTAGCACAGATACGCAGTATTTT.